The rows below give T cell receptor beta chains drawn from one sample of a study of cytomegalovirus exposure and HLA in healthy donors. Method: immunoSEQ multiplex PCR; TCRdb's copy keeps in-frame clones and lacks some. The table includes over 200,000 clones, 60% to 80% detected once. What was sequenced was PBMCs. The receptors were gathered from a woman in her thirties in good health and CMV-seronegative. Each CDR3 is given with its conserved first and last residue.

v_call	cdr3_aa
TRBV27	CASSFKRTSKETQYF
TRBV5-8	CASFGVKQFF
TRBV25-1	CASRVSLYEQYF
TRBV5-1	CASSLYGSQETQYF
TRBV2	CASSPDGISFLREQYF
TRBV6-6	CASSWTSGTDTQYF
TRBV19	CASSILPSVTDTQYF
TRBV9	CASSPYTTGTGELFF
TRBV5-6	CASSRLGGSAMNTEAFF
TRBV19	CAISAGSYNEQFF
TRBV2	CASSEEGQANQPQHF
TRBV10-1	CASSESEFYQETQYF
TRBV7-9	CASSLGHSYEQYF
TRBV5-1	CASSPRGETEAFF
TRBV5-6	CASSVGRTGELFF
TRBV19	CASSIDKGGAGTDTEAFF